Given below is one T cell receptor (beta chain) in context. What it binds is not known. TCRdb re-called the 5' RACE reads and shows each CDR3 protein once, DNA omitted. The sample data list 400,000 to 450,000 distinct CDR3 sequences. This entry is derived from a study of T cells expressing NK-cell markers. Looking at the study overall: Beta-chain profiling covered CD3+CD56+NKG2C+, CD3+CD56+NKG2C- and CD3+CD56-NKG2C+ sorted subsets. One of eight sequenced donors was HCMV-seronegative; the other seven were seropositive. Regarding the study as a whole: CD8+ T cells in over 5 donors included dominant NKG2C+ clonotypes at roughly 1.0-7.0%. These clonotypes also led the CD3+CD56-NKG2C+ fraction in a few donors.

This TCR derives from a woman between 18 and 69 years old in good health. Sequenced input: blood T cells: a sorted CD56 or NKG2C T cell subset, CD4+ or CD8+ T cells, or bulk PBMC T cells (not recorded which).

The CDR3 sequence: CSARVGTPGRNEQFF. The V call is TRBV20-1, the J call TRBJ2-1; the TCRdb D gene call, TRBD1, has no DNA to confirm it. The CDR3 runs to 15 residues. The germline V gene has CDR1 DFQATT and CDR2 SNEGSKA (reference sequence).